A single sample gave rise to the 2 T cell receptor beta chains below, sequenced in a study of T-cell memory formation after mild COVID-19. TCRdb ran MiXCR on the 5' RACE reads and lists one entry per CDR3 protein. Of over 500,000 distinct CDR3 sequences detected, roughly 17% appear once; the ten largest clones hold 8.1%. The sequencing input was PBMCs or a T cell subset sorted from them (not recorded which). Receptor source: an adult woman who had mild COVID-19 (a few samples of this study predate the infection). Cell type and time point are not known.

The chain links TRBV7-8 to TRBJ2-1, with 8 nucleotides matching TRBD2. The germline gives CDR1 SGHVS, CDR2 FQNEAQ. The CDR3 extends over 19 amino acids. The V gene end was trimmed by 5 bases and the J gene end by 6 bases; junction bases not matched to a gene: 21. As DNA, the CDR3 is TGTGCCAGCAGCCCGGTGGGAACCCCTCTAGCGGGTCCGGGCAATGAGCAGTTCTTC. Translated, it gives CASSPVGTPLAGPGNEQFF.

The CDR3 protein is CASSLKPRGLQETQYF. The CDR3 DNA is TGTGCCAGCAGCTTGAAGCCTAGAGGCCTCCAAGAGACCCAGTACTTC. The chain employs TRBV5-6 and TRBJ2-5; D unresolved. Deletions cut 1 base from V and 1 base from J, with 14 bases between. In germline, CDR1 is SGHDT, CDR2 YYEEEE. The CDR3 length is 16 residues.